This T cell receptor beta chain appears in the sequencing data of a study of OX40 agonist ivuxolimab in advanced cancers. Study details: Dose-escalation patients suffered from hepatocellular carcinoma, melanoma, renal cell or head and neck cancer. With a range of roughly 20 to 85, age averaged approximately 60 years, and roughly 80% were male.

Study-level results: On average, CD8+ T cells showed a greater number of expanded clones than CD4+.

As regards this clone: Its antigen is as yet unknown.

This CDR3 has 14 residues. V was pared by 1 base and J by 6 bases, with 6 bases of the junction left unmatched. Per germline, CDR1 MNHNS and CDR2 SASEGT. Autoimmune disease history or systemic immunosuppression barred patients. Only in-frame clones appear in the TCRdb table, and some are missing; sequencing was by immunoSEQ multiplex PCR. There are 84,000 or so clones in the sample; 90% to 95% occur only once, and approximately 10% lies in the top ten. This TCR came from an adult with an advanced solid tumor such as melanoma, head and neck, liver or kidney cancer. Sequencing used CD4+ or CD8+ T cells sorted from blood, obtained in a trial of the OX40 agonist ivuxolimab. The chain employs TRBV6-1 and TRBJ2-7, with 7 bases aligning to TRBD1. The CDR3 DNA follows: TGTGCCAGCAGTGAAGATAACAGGGGTCCCGAGCAGTACTTC. This gives the protein CASSEDNRGPEQYF.